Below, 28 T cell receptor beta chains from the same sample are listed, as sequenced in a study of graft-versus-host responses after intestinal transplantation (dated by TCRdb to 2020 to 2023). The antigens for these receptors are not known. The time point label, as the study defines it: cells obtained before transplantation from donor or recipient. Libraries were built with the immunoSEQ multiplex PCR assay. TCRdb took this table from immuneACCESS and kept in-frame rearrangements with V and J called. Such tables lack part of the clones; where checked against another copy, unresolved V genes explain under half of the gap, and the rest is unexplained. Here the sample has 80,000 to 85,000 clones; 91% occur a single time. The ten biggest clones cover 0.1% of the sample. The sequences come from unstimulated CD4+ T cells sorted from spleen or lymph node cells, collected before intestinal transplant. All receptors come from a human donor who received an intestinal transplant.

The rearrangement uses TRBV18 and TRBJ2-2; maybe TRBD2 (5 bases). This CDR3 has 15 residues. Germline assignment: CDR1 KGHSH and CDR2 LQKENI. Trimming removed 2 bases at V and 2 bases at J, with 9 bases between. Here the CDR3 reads CASSPNRGNTGELFF. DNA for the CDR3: TGTGCCAGCTCACCAAACCGGGGAAACACCGGGGAGCTGTTTTTT.

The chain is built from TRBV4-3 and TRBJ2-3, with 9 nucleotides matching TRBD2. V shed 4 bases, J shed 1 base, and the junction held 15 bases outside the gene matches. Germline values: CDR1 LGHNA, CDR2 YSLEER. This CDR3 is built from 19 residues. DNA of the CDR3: TGCGCCAGCAGCCTCTCGCGGGGGGGCGGTCCTTTAGGCACAGATACGCAGTATTTT. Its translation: CASSLSRGGGPLGTDTQYF.

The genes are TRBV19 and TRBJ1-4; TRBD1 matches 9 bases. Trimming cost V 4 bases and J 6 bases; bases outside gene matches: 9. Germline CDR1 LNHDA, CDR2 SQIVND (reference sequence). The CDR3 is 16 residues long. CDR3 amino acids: CASSRGQGRGHEKLFF. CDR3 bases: TGTGCCAGTAGTAGGGGACAGGGCAGGGGTCATGAAAAACTGTTTTTT.

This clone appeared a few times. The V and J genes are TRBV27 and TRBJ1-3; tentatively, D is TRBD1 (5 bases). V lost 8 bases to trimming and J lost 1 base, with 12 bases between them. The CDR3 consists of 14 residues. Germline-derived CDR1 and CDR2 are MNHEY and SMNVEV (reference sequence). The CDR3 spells CASSLGGSGNTIYF. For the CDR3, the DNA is TGTGCCAGCTCCCTCGGGGGGTCTGGAAACACCATATATTTT.

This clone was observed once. The CDR3 DNA is TGTGCCAGCAGTTTATCCGGGACAGGCCGCGAGCAGTACTTC. Its translation is CASSLSGTGREQYF. This chain links TRBV27 with TRBJ2-7; TRBD1 matches 8 bases. The CDR3 extends over 14 amino acids. CDR1 is MNHEY and CDR2 is SMNVEV in the germline V gene (reference sequence). J gave up 6 bases and V 0 bases, and 4 bases lay outside the gene matches.

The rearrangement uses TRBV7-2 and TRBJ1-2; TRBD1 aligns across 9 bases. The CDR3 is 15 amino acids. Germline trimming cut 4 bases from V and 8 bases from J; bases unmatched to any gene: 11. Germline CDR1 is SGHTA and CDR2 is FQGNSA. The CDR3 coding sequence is TGTGCCAGCAGCTCCGCCCTAAGGGACAGGGCCGGCTACACCTTC. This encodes CASSSALRDRAGYTF.

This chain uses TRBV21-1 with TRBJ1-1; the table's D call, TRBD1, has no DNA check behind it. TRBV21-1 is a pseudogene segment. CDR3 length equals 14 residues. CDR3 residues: CASSKEQGDTEAFF. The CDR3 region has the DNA TGTGCCAGCAGCAAAGAACAGGGAGACACTGAAGCTTTCTTT.

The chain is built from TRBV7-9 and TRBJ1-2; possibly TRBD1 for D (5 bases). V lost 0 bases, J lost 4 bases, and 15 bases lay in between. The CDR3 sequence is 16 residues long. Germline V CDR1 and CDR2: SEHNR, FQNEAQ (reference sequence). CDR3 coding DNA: TGTGCCAGCAGCTTAGCGTCGGCAGGGTTCGGCTATGGCTACACCTTC. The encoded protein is CASSLASAGFGYGYTF.

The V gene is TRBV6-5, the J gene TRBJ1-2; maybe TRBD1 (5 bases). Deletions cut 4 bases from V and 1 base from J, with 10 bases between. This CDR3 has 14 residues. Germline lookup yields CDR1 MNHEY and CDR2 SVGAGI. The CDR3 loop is CASSLLRDNYGYTF. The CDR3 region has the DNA TGTGCCAGCAGTTTACTCAGGGATAACTATGGCTACACCTTC.

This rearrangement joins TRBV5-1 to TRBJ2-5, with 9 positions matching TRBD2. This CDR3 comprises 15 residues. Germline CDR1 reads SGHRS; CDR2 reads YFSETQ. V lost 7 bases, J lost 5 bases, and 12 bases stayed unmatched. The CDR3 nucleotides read TGCGCCAGCGCCGATACCTCCGCGGGAGGGGAGACCCAGTACTTC. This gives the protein CASADTSAGGETQYF.

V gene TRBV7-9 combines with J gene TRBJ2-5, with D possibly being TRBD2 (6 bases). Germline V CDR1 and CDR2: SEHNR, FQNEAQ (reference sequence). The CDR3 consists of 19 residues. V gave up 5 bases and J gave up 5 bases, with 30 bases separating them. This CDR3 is CASSQPPPGDSPSQETQYF. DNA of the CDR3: TGTGCCAGCAGCCAGCCTCCTCCGGGGGACTCCCCTTCCCAGGAGACCCAGTACTTC. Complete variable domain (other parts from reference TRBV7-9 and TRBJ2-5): DTGVSQNPRHKITKRGQNVTFRCDPISEHNRLYWYRQTLGQGPEFLTYFQNEAQLEKSRLLSDRFSAERPKGSFSTLEIQRTEQGDSAMYLCASSQPPPGDSPSQETQYFGPGTRLLVL.

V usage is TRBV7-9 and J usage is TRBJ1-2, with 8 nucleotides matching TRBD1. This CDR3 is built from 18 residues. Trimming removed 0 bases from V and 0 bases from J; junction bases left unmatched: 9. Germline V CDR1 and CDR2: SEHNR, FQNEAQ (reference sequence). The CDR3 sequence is CASSLAVTGVGANYGYTF. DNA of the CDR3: TGTGCCAGCAGCTTAGCGGTGACAGGGGTCGGAGCTAACTATGGCTACACCTTC.

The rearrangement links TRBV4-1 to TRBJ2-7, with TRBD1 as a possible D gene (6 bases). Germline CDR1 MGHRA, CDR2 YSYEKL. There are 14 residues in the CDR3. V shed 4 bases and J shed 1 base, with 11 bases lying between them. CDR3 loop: CASSPLDRSYEQYF. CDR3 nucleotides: TGCGCCAGCAGCCCCCTGGACAGATCCTACGAGCAGTACTTC.

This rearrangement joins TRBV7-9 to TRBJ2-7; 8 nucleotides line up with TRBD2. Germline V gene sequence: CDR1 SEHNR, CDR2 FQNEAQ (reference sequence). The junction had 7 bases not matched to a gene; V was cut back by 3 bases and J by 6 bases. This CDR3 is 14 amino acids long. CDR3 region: CASSLVAGFGEQYF. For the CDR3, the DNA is TGTGCCAGCAGCTTGGTAGCGGGGTTCGGCGAGCAGTACTTC.

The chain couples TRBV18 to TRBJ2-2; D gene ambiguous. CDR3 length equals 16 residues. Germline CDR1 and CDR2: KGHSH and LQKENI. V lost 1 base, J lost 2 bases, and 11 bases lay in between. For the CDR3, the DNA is TGTGCCAGCTCACCACGGGCCAGCCCCAACACCGGGGAGCTGTTTTTT. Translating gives CASSPRASPNTGELFF. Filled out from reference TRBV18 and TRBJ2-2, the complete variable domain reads NAGVMQNPRHLVRRRGQEARLRCSPMKGHSHVYWYRQLPEEGLKFMVYLQKENIIDESGMPKERFSAEFPKEGPSILRIQQVVRGDSAAYFCASSPRASPNTGELFFGEGSRLTVL.

CDR3 nucleotides: TGTGCCAGCAGGACACCTTACAATGAGCAGTTCTTC. Its translation is CASRTPYNEQFF. This sequence joins TRBV6-5 and TRBJ2-1; D remains unclear. The germline V gene has CDR1 MNHEY and CDR2 SVGAGI. The CDR3 consists of 12 residues. The V and J ends lost 6 bases and 4 bases respectively, with 7 bases between them.

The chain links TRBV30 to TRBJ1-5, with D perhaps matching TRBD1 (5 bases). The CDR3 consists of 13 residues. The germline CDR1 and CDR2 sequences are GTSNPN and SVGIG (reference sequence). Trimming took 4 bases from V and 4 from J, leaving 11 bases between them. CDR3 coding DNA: TGTGCCTGGAATTCCGGGGGAAATCAGCCCCAGCATTTT. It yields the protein CAWNSGGNQPQHF.

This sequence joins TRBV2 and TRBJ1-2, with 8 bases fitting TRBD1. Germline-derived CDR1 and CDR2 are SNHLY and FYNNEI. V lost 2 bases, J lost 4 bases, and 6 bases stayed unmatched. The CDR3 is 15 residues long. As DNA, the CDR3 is TGTGCCAGCAGTGAATATCCAGGGGGCAGCTATGGCTACACCTTC. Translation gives CASSEYPGGSYGYTF.

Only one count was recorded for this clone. CDR3 coding DNA: TGTGCCACAAAAGAGGGCTACGAGCAGTACTTC. Translation gives CATKEGYEQYF. This chain uses TRBV19 with TRBJ2-7; maybe TRBD2 (5 bases). Germline CDR1 and CDR2: LNHDA and SQIVND (reference sequence). The length of the CDR3 is 11 residues. Trimming took off 10 bases at V and 3 bases at J, with 10 bases between the two ends.

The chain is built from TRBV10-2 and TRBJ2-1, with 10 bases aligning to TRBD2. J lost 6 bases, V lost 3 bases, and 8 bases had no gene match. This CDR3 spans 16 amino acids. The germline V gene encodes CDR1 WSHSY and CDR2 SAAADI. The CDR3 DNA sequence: TGCGCCAGCAGTGACCCCCAGCGGGGGGGCGGCAATGAGCAGTTCTTC. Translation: CASSDPQRGGGNEQFF.

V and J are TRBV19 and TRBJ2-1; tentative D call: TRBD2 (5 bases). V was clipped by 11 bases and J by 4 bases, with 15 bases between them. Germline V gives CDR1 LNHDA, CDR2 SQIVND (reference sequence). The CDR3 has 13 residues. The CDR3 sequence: CASGLRPYNEQFF. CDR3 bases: TGTGCCTCCGGACTCCGACCTTACAATGAGCAGTTCTTC.

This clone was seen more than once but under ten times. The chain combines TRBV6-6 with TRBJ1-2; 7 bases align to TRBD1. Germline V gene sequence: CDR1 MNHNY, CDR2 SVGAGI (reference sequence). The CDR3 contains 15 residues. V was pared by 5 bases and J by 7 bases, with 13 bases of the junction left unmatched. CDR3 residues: CASSPQTDRAGGYTF. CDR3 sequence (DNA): TGTGCCAGCAGTCCTCAGACCGACAGGGCGGGTGGCTACACCTTC.

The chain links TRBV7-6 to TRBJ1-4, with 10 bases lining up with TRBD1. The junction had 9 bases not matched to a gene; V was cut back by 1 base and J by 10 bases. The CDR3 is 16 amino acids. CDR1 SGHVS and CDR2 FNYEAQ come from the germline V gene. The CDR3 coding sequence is TGTGCCAGCAGCTTAGGTCCCGGACAGGGGGAAGCAAAACTGTTTTTT. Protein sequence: CASSLGPGQGEAKLFF. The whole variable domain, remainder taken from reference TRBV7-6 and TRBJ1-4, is GAGVSQSPRYKVTKRGQDVALRCDPISGHVSLYWYRQALGQGPEFLTYFNYEAQQDKSGLPNDRFSAERPEGSISTLTIQRTEQRDSAMYRCASSLGPGQGEAKLFFGSGTQLSVL.

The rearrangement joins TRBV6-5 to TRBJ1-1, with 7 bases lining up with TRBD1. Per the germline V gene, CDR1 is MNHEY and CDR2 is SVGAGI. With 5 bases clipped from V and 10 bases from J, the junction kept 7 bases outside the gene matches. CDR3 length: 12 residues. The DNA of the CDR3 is TGTGCCAGCAGTCGTACAGGGGTGCGAGCTTTCTTT. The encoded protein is CASSRTGVRAFF.

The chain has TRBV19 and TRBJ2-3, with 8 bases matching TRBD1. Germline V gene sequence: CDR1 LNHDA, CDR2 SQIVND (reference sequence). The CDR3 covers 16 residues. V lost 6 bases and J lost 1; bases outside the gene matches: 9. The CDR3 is CASRRIRGHGTDTQYF. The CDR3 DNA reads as TGTGCCAGTAGGCGTATCAGGGGGCATGGCACAGATACGCAGTATTTT.

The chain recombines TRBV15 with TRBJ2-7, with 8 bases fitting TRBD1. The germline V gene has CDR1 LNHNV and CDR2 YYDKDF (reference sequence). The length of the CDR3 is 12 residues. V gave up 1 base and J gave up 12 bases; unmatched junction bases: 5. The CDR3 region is CATSRAGDRRYF. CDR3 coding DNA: TGTGCCACCAGCAGAGCTGGGGACAGGAGGTACTTC.

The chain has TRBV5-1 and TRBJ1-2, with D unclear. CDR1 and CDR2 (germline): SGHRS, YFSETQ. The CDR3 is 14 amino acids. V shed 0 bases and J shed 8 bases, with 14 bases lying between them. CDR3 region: CASSLEWAGSGYTF. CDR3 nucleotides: TGCGCCAGCAGCTTGGAGTGGGCAGGTTCAGGCTACACCTTC. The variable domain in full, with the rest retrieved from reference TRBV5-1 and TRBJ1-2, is KAGVTQTPRYLIKTRGQQVTLSCSPISGHRSVSWYQQTPGQGLQFLFEYFSETQRNKGNFPGRFSGRQFSNSRSEMNVSTLELGDSALYLCASSLEWAGSGYTFGSGTRLTVV.

Here the CDR3 DNA reads TGTGCCAGCAGGGCGAGGGGGTTGGGAAACGAGCAGTACTTC. This encodes CASRARGLGNEQYF. The gene calls are TRBV2 and TRBJ2-7; TRBD1 might be the D (6 bases). In germline, CDR1 is SNHLY, CDR2 FYNNEI. CDR3 length equals 14 residues. The germline V and J ends were trimmed by 6 bases and 5 bases, with 17 bases remaining between them.